One sample yielded the 10 T cell receptor beta chains listed below, sequenced in a study of blood T cell repertoires in COVID-19. Assay: immunoSEQ multiplex PCR; the TCRdb copy retains only in-frame clones and omits some. The repertoire holds hundreds of thousands of clones, with 80% to 90% as singletons. The source material was peripheral blood. The receptors here all came from a woman aged 45 to 65 who had recovered from COVID-19.

The rearrangement uses TRBV30 and TRBJ2-7, with 7 bases aligning to TRBD2. Looked up from germline, CDR1 is GTSNPN and CDR2 is SVGIG (reference sequence). CDR3 length: 14 amino acids. The trim removed 8 bases at V and 7 bases at J, leaving 17 bases unmatched. The CDR3 bases are TGTGCCGGGGCATTGGGGGAATGGGGGGGGGAGCAGTACTTC. This codes for CAGALGEWGGEQYF.

This clone was counted between two and nine times. V gene TRBV28 combines with J gene TRBJ1-5; D might be TRBD1 (6 bases). Trimming left V 2 bases short and J 7 bases short, with 9 bases between. The germline V gene has CDR1 MDHEN and CDR2 SYDVKM. This CDR3 is built from 13 residues. The CDR3 nucleotides read TGTGCCAGCAGTTTAGTGACAGGCCAGCCCCAGCATTTT. Translating it yields CASSLVTGQPQHF.

The gene calls are TRBV4-3 and TRBJ1-1, with a tentative D call TRBD1 (6 bases). Between the trimmed V and J ends, which lost 1 base and 13 bases, there was a span of 19 bases. This CDR3 is built from 14 residues. From germline, CDR1 is LGHNA and CDR2 YSLEER. This CDR3 reads CASSQVPPGTTVFF. CDR3 bases: TGCGCCAGCAGCCAAGTCCCACCCGGGACAACGGTTTTCTTT.

CDR3 DNA sequence: TGTGCCAGCAGCAAACAGGGAATTGAAGATACGCAGTATTTT. Amino acids: CASSKQGIEDTQYF. This chain uses TRBV11-3 with TRBJ2-3; D is possibly TRBD1 (6 bases). Trimming removed 5 bases at V and 5 bases at J, with 14 bases between. CDR3 size: 14 residues. The germline V gene encodes CDR1 SGHNT and CDR2 YENEEA.

This clone was detected ten times or more. V is TRBV29-1 and J is TRBJ2-1; 10 nucleotides agree with TRBD2. This CDR3 comprises 14 residues. Trimming at V came to 6 bases and at J to 8 bases, leaving 10 bases not matched to a gene. Germline CDR1 SQVTM, CDR2 ANQGSEA. Here the CDR3 reads CSVSGRASRHEQFF. The DNA of the CDR3 is TGCAGCGTCAGCGGGAGGGCCAGTCGCCATGAGCAGTTCTTC.

This sequence joins TRBV24-1 and TRBJ2-3; 11 bases agree with TRBD1. Trimming took 1 base from V and 4 from J; bases not matched to a gene: 3. Looked up from germline, CDR1 is KGHDR and CDR2 is SFDVKD. CDR3 size: 16 residues. CDR3 residues: CATSDFRTGGSDTQYF. In DNA, the CDR3 is TGTGCCACCAGTGATTTTCGGACAGGGGGCTCAGATACGCAGTATTTT.

This clone was counted once. This chain links TRBV19 with TRBJ1-5; D is unresolved. CDR1 and CDR2 from the germline V gene are LNHDA and SQIVND (reference sequence). The germline V and J ends were trimmed by 5 bases and 4 bases, with 15 bases remaining between them. CDR3 length equals 15 residues. The CDR3 bases are TGTGCCAGTAGTGTCAATGATGAGGAGAATCAGCCCCAGCATTTT. This sequence encodes CASSVNDEENQPQHF.

The CDR3 coding sequence is TGTGCCAGTAGCCTCGCCGGGACAGGGGTTCAGCCCCAGCATTTT. Translating it yields CASSLAGTGVQPQHF. The V gene is TRBV19, the J gene TRBJ1-5; 10 nucleotides match TRBD1. Germline V gene data show CDR1 as LNHDA and CDR2 as SQIVND (reference sequence). The J segment lost 6 bases and the V segment lost 6 bases, leaving 8 bases of the junction unmatched. The CDR3 loop spans 15 amino acids.

This clone was recorded only once. This chain links TRBV5-1 with TRBJ1-3; 7 bases map to TRBD1. Germline V gives CDR1 SGHRS, CDR2 YFSETQ. The ends lost 0 bases at V and 4 bases at J; junction bases unmatched: 10. The CDR3 runs 17 residues. In nucleotides, the CDR3 is TGCGCCAGCAGCTTGGAGCCCGGCAGGGGGTTGGGAAACACCATATATTTT. This codes for CASSLEPGRGLGNTIYF. Full variable domain (outside the CDR3, taken from reference TRBV5-1 and TRBJ1-3): KAGVTQTPRYLIKTRGQQVTLSCSPISGHRSVSWYQQTPGQGLQFLFEYFSETQRNKGNFPGRFSGRQFSNSRSEMNVSTLELGDSALYLCASSLEPGRGLGNTIYFGEGSWLTVV.

J is TRBJ2-1 and V is TRBV7-9; 11 nucleotides align to TRBD2. In germline, CDR1 is SEHNR, CDR2 FQNEAQ (reference sequence). Trimming at V came to 6 bases and at J to 3 bases, leaving 10 bases not matched to a gene. The CDR3 sequence is 17 residues long. The CDR3 region is CASRTKPGLAVYNEQFF. Written as DNA, the CDR3 is TGTGCCAGCAGGACTAAGCCGGGACTAGCGGTCTACAATGAGCAGTTCTTC.